This T cell receptor beta chain was obtained from a study of chemoradiotherapy in HPV16-positive cancers (dated 2022 in TCRdb). Looking at the study overall: Candidate HPV-specific T-cell clones and common TCR motifs were defined by functional T-cell assays performed on cells from a couple of HPV16-positive patients. The candidate HPV-specific TCRs and motifs were then tracked in TCR repertoires from over 85 patients with HPV-related cancers. The study set out to ask whether T-cell immunity against the HPV oncoproteins E6 and E7 changes over the course of chemoradiotherapy and whether that immunity affects survival. Points the paper makes about the study in general: The functional definition of HPV-specific T cells came from only a couple of HPV16-positive patients, and the survival association was reported for HPV16-positive patients. Among HPV16-positive patients, expansion of HPV-responsive T cells during chemoradiotherapy was associated with better recurrence-free survival. Expansion of candidate HPV-specific clones and E7-related TCR motifs was observed in the tumor microenvironment during treatment, whereas no such expansion was observed for non-HPV-specific T cells.

On this clone itself: Its binding antigen is unknown. Within one base of it there is no much larger clone, and no base qualities were kept.

Because repertoires were sampled repeatedly during chemoradiotherapy, clonal expansion in the tumor microenvironment could be followed. The library was prepared using the immunoSEQ multiplex PCR assay. TCRdb took over this immuneACCESS table, retaining in-frame rearrangements with V and J assigned. Such tables are incomplete; in checked studies, under half of the missing clones stem from an unresolved V gene, and the remainder is unexplained. This sample holds about 22,000 clones; 80% to 95% were observed only once. The ten largest clones capture 15% to 20% of the sample. This sample comprised blood, obtained from a patient who underwent chemoradiotherapy. This TCR was recovered from a human donor with HPV-associated anogenital cancer.

The DNA sequence is TGTGCCAGCAGTGAAGGGCAGGGACCCCAATGGCCCCAGCATTTT. The encoded protein is CASSEGQGPQWPQHF. The rearrangement combines TRBV6-1 with TRBJ1-5, with a weak D call of TRBD1 (5 bases match). The CDR3 sequence holds 15 residues, the cysteine and phenylalanine included. Only the CDR3 part of the read is kept: 45 bases, read in frame from the first base. The junction shows trimming of 1 base on V and 9 bases on J, plus 16 bases between the germline ends. For CDR1 and CDR2, the germline V gene lists MNHNS and SASEGT.